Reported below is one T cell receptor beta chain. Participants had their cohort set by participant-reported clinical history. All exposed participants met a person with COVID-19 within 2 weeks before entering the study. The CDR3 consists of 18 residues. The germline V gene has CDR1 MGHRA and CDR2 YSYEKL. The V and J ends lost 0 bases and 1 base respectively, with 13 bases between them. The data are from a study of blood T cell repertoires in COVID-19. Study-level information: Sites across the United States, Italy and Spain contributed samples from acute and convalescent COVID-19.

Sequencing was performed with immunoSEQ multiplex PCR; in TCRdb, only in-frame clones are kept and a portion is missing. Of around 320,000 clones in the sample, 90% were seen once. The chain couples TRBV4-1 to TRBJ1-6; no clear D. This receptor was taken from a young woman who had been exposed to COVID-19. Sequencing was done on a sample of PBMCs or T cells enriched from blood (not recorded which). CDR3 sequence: CASSQEGGKGSYNSPLHF. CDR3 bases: TGCGCCAGCAGCCAAGAAGGCGGGAAAGGGTCCTATAATTCACCCCTCCACTTT.